The clone carrying this T cell receptor beta chain showed up many times. What it recognizes is unknown. The source of the sample is a study of T cells after yellow fever vaccination. The overall study: Those fractions that held only low numbers of cells were prepared using the SMART-Seq v4 Ultra Low Input RNA kit.

J lost 3 bases, V lost 6 bases, and 4 bases had no gene match. The length of the CDR3 is 13 residues. CDR1 MNHEY and CDR2 SVGEGT come from the germline V gene. TCRdb reanalysed the 5' RACE reads using MiXCR and keeps one entry per CDR3 protein. The table shows about 140,000 distinct CDR3 sequences, with 7.7% occurring only once. Study observations and caveats: In post-booster samples, most primary-vaccination clones reappeared (about 96% CD4, roughly 88% CD8).

The sequenced sample was CD4+ T cells sorted from PBMCs, obtained 5 days after the yellow fever booster vaccination. The genes are TRBV6-2 or TRBV6-3 and TRBJ2-5, with 7 bases aligning to TRBD2. The TCR was taken from a man under 40 who received the YFV17D yellow fever vaccine. Here the CDR3 reads CASRPSGEETQYF. For the CDR3, the DNA is TGTGCCAGCAGACCAAGCGGGGAAGAGACCCAGTACTTC.